This TCR beta chain was found in a study of T cells in tuberculosis. In the study overall: In South Africa, adults with active tuberculosis were compared with IGRA-negative and latently infected IGRA-positive adolescents. Samples predate treatment or fall within its first 7 days.

The assay was immunoSEQ multiplex PCR, and TCRdb's table has in-frame clones only and misses some. The repertoire holds 25,000 to 35,000 clones, with about 90% as singletons. Germline-derived CDR1 and CDR2 are SGHVS and FNYEAQ. The length of the CDR3 is 15 residues. V shed 5 bases and J shed 9 bases, with 17 bases lying between them. Turning to this clone: What it binds is not known.

Study-level points and caveats: Active tuberculosis alpha repertoires lay closer to GMM-specific TCRs than controls'.

As for time point: new active TB diagnosis, blood taken before or within 7 days of starting treatment. The chain recombines TRBV7-6 with TRBJ1-6, with no clear D. The source of this sequence is an adult with tuberculosis. The input for sequencing was PBMCs, taken at tuberculosis diagnosis. The CDR3 sequence is CASSQGRGSSSPLHF. The CDR3 coding sequence is TGTGCCAGCAGCCAAGGGCGGGGATCTTCTTCACCCCTCCACTTT.